This T cell receptor beta chain originates from a study of regulatory T cells in long-lasting Graves disease. In the study overall: Positive TSH receptor antibodies alongside over 5 years of antithyroid drugs were what marked Graves' disease as persistent. Broader study findings: Persistent Graves' cases showed lower TCR diversity than newly diagnosed cases.

This clonotype has more than one count but fewer than ten. Its antigen is still unknown. This CDR3 has 14 residues. V lost 4 bases and J lost 1; bases outside the gene matches: 5. Germline V gives CDR1 SGDLS, CDR2 YYNGEE. Time point denoted: persistent/refractory GD, antithyroid drugs over 5 years with positive TRAb. PBMCs provided the RNA from which the TCR library was made. About 8.8 milliliters of peripheral blood went into EDTA tubes. Arm-PCR of CDR3 regions with iRepertoire HTBI primers generated TCR beta libraries. TCRdb redid the calling of the multiplex PCR reads with MiXCR, one entry per CDR3 protein. The table has approximately 360,000 distinct CDR3 sequences, approximately 25% seen once.

This clonotype was obtained from a woman aged 40 to 55 with Graves disease. The chain couples TRBV9 to TRBJ2-7, with 7 bases matching TRBD1. Sequenced here: peripheral blood mononuclear cells (PBMCs), sampled when the disease was refractory, from a patient treated with antithyroid drugs. The DNA for the CDR3 is TGTGCCAGCAGCCCAAAGACAGGGTCCTACGAGCAGTACTTC. It encodes CASSPKTGSYEQYF. Filled out from reference TRBV9 and TRBJ2-7, the complete variable domain reads DSGVTQTPKHLITATGQRVTLRCSPRSGDLSVYWYQQSLDQGLQFLIQYYNGEERAKGNILERFSAQQFPDLHSELNLSSLELGDSALYFCASSPKTGSYEQYFGPGTRLTVT.